The 3 T cell receptor beta chains below all came from one sample that was sequenced in a study of CD8+CD57+ T cells in acquired aplastic anemia. Individuals selected for sequencing had exhibited CD8+CD57+ cell expansion on flow cytometry. TCR beta VDJ and CDR3 profiling used genomic DNA as template. Via MiXCR, TCRdb re-called the reads, giving one row per CDR3 protein. The table lists approximately 470,000 distinct CDR3 sequences, around 32% of them singletons. The sequencing sample was made of sorted CD4+, CD8+, or CD8+CD57+ T cells (not recorded which) from PBMCs. These TCRs come from a human donor with aplastic anemia.

This clonotype was found a few times. The CDR3 nucleotides read TGTGCCAGTAGCCGACAGTTTGTTTACACCGTGGCTTTCTTT. Translation gives CASSRQFVYTVAFF. The chain links TRBV19 to TRBJ1-1; tentative D call: TRBD1 (5 bases). The V end was cut by 6 bases, the J end by 11 bases, with 22 bases between. This CDR3 comprises 14 residues. Germline CDR1 and CDR2: LNHDA and SQIVND (reference sequence).

This clonotype turned up a few times. The CDR3 region has the DNA TGTGCCAGCGGCCTGAACAATGGAGGCTATGGCTACACCTTC. This translates into CASGLNNGGYGYTF. The chain employs TRBV27 and TRBJ1-2; no reliable D call. This CDR3 spans 14 amino acids. Germline CDR1 reads MNHEY; CDR2 reads SMNVEV (reference sequence). V shed 8 bases and J shed 4 bases, with 17 bases lying between them.

The V call is TRBV7-9, the J call TRBJ2-3; 8 bases are shared with TRBD2. Trimming at V came to 6 bases and at J to 4 bases, leaving 6 bases not matched to a gene. The CDR3 length is 14 residues. Germline V gene data show CDR1 as SEHNR and CDR2 as FQNEAQ (reference sequence). CDR3 residues: CASRLGGGSDTQYF. The CDR3 coding sequence is TGTGCCAGCAGGCTTGGCGGGGGGTCAGATACGCAGTATTTT. The full variable domain, its missing parts supplied by reference TRBV7-9 and TRBJ2-3, is DTGVSQNPRHKITKRGQNVTFRCDPISEHNRLYWYRQTLGQGPEFLTYFQNEAQLEKSRLLSDRFSAERPKGSFSTLEIQRTEQGDSAMYLCASRLGGGSDTQYFGPGTRLTVL.